These 8 T cell receptor beta chains came from one sample sequenced in a study of glioma-infiltrating T cells. Amplification of TCR alpha and beta CDR3 regions from RNA used iRepertoire nested multiplex PCR. MiXCR was run by TCRdb on the multiplex PCR reads, yielding one entry per CDR3 protein. This repertoire shows approximately 110,000 distinct CDR3 sequences, 20% to 25% found once; its top ten account for 13% to 15%. The sequenced sample was glioma tissue, nonneoplastic brain tissue, or PBMCs (not recorded which). These receptors were collected from a human donor with low-grade glioma or glioblastoma, undergoing nonglioma brain surgery, or in good health (not recorded which).

This clonotype was seen a handful of times. The rearrangement links TRBV29-1 to TRBJ2-5, with TRBD2 matching over 10 bases. V trimming: 5 bases; J trimming: 2 bases; junction bases outside the gene matches: 8. The CDR3 length is 15 residues. CDR1 is SQVTM, CDR2 ANQGSEA, per germline. The CDR3 coding sequence is TGCAGCGTTCGGAGACTAGCGGGTAAACAAGAGACCCAGTACTTC. As protein: CSVRRLAGKQETQYF.

The table lists this clonotype with a few counts. The CDR3 sequence: CASSQESGTGHYEQYF. DNA of the CDR3: TGCGCCAGCAGCCAAGAAAGTGGGACAGGACACTACGAGCAGTACTTC. This sequence joins TRBV4-3 and TRBJ2-7, with 8 bases matching TRBD1. The V gene end was trimmed by 0 bases and the J gene end by 3 bases; junction bases not matched to a gene: 7. This CDR3 has 16 residues. Germline V CDR1 and CDR2: LGHNA, YSLEER.

In this sample, this clonotype turned up many times. The chain is built from TRBV30 and TRBJ1-1, with D possibly matching TRBD1 (6 bases). Trimming removed 5 bases from V and 2 bases from J, with 15 bases in between. The length of the CDR3 is 14 residues. The germline CDR1 and CDR2 sequences are GTSNPN and SVGIG (reference sequence). The CDR3 region is CAWGGWQANTEAFF. CDR3 nucleotides: TGTGCCTGGGGGGGCTGGCAGGCTAACACTGAAGCTTTCTTT. Full variable domain (rest looked up from reference TRBV30 and TRBJ1-1): SQTIHQWPATLVQPVGSPLSLECTVEGTSNPNLYWYRQAAGRGLQLLFYSVGIGQISSEVPQNLSASRPQDRQFILSSKKLLLSDSGFYLCAWGGWQANTEAFFGQGTRLTVV.

This clonotype was seen ten or more times. This chain connects TRBV7-2 to TRBJ2-7, with unresolved D. CDR3 length: 14 residues. V was shortened by 1 base and J by 2 bases, with 9 bases between the two germline ends. The germline gives CDR1 SGHTA, CDR2 FQGNSA. As DNA, the CDR3 is TGTGCCAGCAGCTTAGGGAGAGGTACCTACGAGCAGTACTTC. It codes for CASSLGRGTYEQYF.

This clonotype was recorded many times. CDR3 sequence (DNA): TGTGCCAGCAGTTTCTCAGGGGTGGGTACCTACGAGCAGTACTTC. Translating gives CASSFSGVGTYEQYF. V is TRBV27 and J is TRBJ2-7, with D maybe TRBD1 (6 bases). Germline CDR1 and CDR2: MNHEY and SMNVEV (reference sequence). Trimming took 3 bases from V and 2 from J, leaving 14 bases between them. This CDR3 is 15 amino acids long.

This clonotype has ten or more counts. The CDR3 sequence is CASREGAGRSEQYF. The CDR3 nucleotides are TGTGCCAGCAGGGAAGGGGCAGGGCGGAGCGAGCAGTACTTC. V gene TRBV28 combines with J gene TRBJ2-7; a possible D gene is TRBD1 (5 bases). Trimming pared 6 bases from V and 6 bases from J, leaving 18 bases between. This CDR3 has 14 amino acids. The germline V gene has CDR1 MDHEN and CDR2 SYDVKM.

This clonotype has at least ten counts. This chain connects TRBV12-3 or TRBV12-4 to TRBJ1-4; TRBD1 matches at 7 bases. The J segment lost 6 bases and the V segment lost 5 bases, leaving 6 bases of the junction unmatched. This CDR3 is 14 amino acids long. The CDR3 DNA reads as TGTGCCAGCAGTCCAAGGGGGCAGCATGAAAAACTGTTTTTT. Encoded protein: CASSPRGQHEKLFF.

This clonotype was observed a few times. This chain connects TRBV4-1 to TRBJ2-5, with D possibly matching TRBD2 (6 bases). The CDR3 is 14 amino acids. Between the trimmed V and J ends, which lost 4 bases and 7 bases, there was a span of 16 bases. Germline lookup yields CDR1 MGHRA and CDR2 YSYEKL. The CDR3 DNA follows: TGCGCCAGCAGCCCCGGGACTGCTCGCGGGACCCAGTACTTC. It yields the protein CASSPGTARGTQYF.